The clone carrying this T cell receptor (beta chain) has only a few counts. MiXCR, run by TCRdb on the 5' RACE reads, gives a single entry per CDR3 protein. The sample yields about 100,000 distinct CDR3 sequences, 17% seen once. These data come from a study of T cells of healthy individuals. The CDR3 loop spans 12 amino acids. The germline V gene has CDR1 SQVTM and CDR2 ANQGSEA. Trimming shortened V by 7 bases and J by 1 base, and 10 bases separated the two germline ends. The receptor was isolated from a human donor in good health. The V call is TRBV29-1, the J call TRBJ2-5, with D possibly called TRBD1 or TRBD2 (5 bases each). The CDR3 loop is CSGSGGQETQYF. CDR3 coding DNA: TGCAGCGGGTCTGGGGGCCAAGAGACCCAGTACTTC.